The next 27 T cell receptor beta chains were all read from a single sample in a study of T cells after yellow fever vaccination (dated by TCRdb to 2018 to 2020). The sample's treatment or condition label, decoded: live attenuated yellow fever vaccine strain. Library construction relied on 5' RACE. The reads were generated on an Illumina NovaSeq 6000. In TCRdb, the public reads were trimmed at Q25 with fastp and aligned with MiXCR, with productive beta chains retained. Rows are unified per CDR3 protein, each entry keeping the most common DNA and genes. This sample has around 310,000 distinct CDR3 sequences in its table, and roughly 4% of those were observed once. The ten biggest clones cover less than 25% of the sample. The input for sequencing was PBMCs, taken on the day of the yellow fever booster vaccination. These receptors were collected from a man between 18 and 29 years old who received the YFV17D yellow fever vaccine.

The chain is built from TRBV6-5 and TRBJ2-5; D call uncertain. From germline, CDR1 is MNHEY and CDR2 SVGAGI. CDR3 size: 16 residues. Between the trimmed V and J ends, which lost 0 bases and 5 bases, there was a span of 16 bases. DNA for the CDR3: TGTGCCAGCAGTTACTCGAGATGGGGTGGAGATGAGACCCAGTACTTC. Encoded protein: CASSYSRWGGDETQYF.

This clonotype came up many times. The chain carries TRBV12-3 or TRBV12-4 and TRBJ2-5, with D unclear. The V gene lost 1 base and the J gene lost 7 bases, with 4 bases spanning the gap. The CDR3 is 11 residues long. The CDR3 spells CASSLEGTQYF. The CDR3 bases are TGTGCCAGCAGTTTAGAGGGGACCCAGTACTTC.

This clonotype was detected only a few times. J is TRBJ2-4 and V is TRBV28; 8 bases are shared with TRBD1. Trimming removed 6 bases from V and 3 bases from J; junction bases left unmatched: 7. Per the germline V gene, CDR1 is MDHEN and CDR2 is SYDVKM. The CDR3 runs to 15 residues. CDR3 sequence reads: CASSSGGMVKNIQYF. CDR3 nucleotide sequence: TGTGCCAGCAGCTCAGGGGGCATGGTCAAAAACATTCAGTACTTC.

This clonotype was counted ten times or more. The chain has TRBV20-1 and TRBJ1-1; unclear D gene. The CDR3 has 12 residues. The germline V and J ends were trimmed by 5 bases and 1 base, with 8 bases remaining between them. The V gene's germline CDR1 is DFQATT and CDR2 SNEGSKA (reference sequence). The DNA of the CDR3 is TGCAGTGCTTTTGACGCGAACACTGAAGCTTTCTTT. It specifies CSAFDANTEAFF.

This clonotype was counted at least ten times. J is TRBJ2-1 and V is TRBV5-1; D may correspond to TRBD1 or TRBD2 (5 bases each). The V gene lost 2 bases and the J gene lost 6 bases, with 12 bases spanning the gap. Per germline, CDR1 SGHRS and CDR2 YFSETQ. The CDR3 contains 14 residues. The CDR3 region is CASSLENGANEQFF. The CDR3 DNA reads TGCGCCAGCAGCTTAGAGAACGGGGCCAATGAGCAGTTCTTC.

The CDR3 reads CSTGTGAYNEQFF. The CDR3 nucleotides are TGCAGCACCGGGACAGGCGCCTACAATGAGCAGTTCTTC. The chain uses TRBV29-1 and TRBJ2-1; 8 bases fit TRBD1. CDR1 is SQVTM and CDR2 is ANQGSEA in the germline V gene. V gave up 8 bases and J gave up 2 bases; unmatched junction bases: 5. The CDR3 has 13 residues.

This clonotype was observed many times. The chain combines TRBV12-3 or TRBV12-4 with TRBJ1-1, with 10 positions matching TRBD1. The CDR3 has 15 amino acids. V shed 5 bases, J shed 6 bases, and the junction held 9 bases outside the gene matches. CDR3 sequence reads: CASSPSRDRGPEAFF. DNA of the CDR3: TGTGCCAGCAGTCCTAGCCGGGACAGGGGCCCTGAAGCTTTCTTT.

This clonotype has ten or more counts. The chain links TRBV7-2 to TRBJ2-2; no firm D call. The CDR3 totals 15 residues. From germline, CDR1 is SGHTA and CDR2 FQGNSA. V was shortened by 4 bases and J by 4 bases, with 13 bases between the two germline ends. CDR3 protein: CASSYLTLRTGELFF. The CDR3, as DNA: TGTGCCAGCAGCTACCTAACTTTACGCACCGGGGAGCTGTTTTTT.

This clonotype was detected only a few times. V usage is TRBV29-1 and J usage is TRBJ2-5; TRBD1 aligns across 10 bases. With 7 bases clipped from V and 3 bases from J, the junction kept 5 bases outside the gene matches. The length of the CDR3 is 13 residues. Per the germline V gene, CDR1 is SQVTM and CDR2 is ANQGSEA. The CDR3 spells CSGKTGGEETQYF. The CDR3 nucleotides read TGCAGCGGCAAGACAGGGGGCGAAGAGACCCAGTACTTC.

V and J are TRBV10-3 and TRBJ2-3; D remains unclear. Trimming cost V 2 bases and J 1 base, with 10 bases left between them. CDR1 and CDR2 (germline): ENHRY, SYGVKD. The CDR3 runs to 15 residues. CDR3 DNA: TGTGCCATCAGTGAGAGTCTCGCTGGCACAGATACGCAGTATTTT. It translates to CAISESLAGTDTQYF.

The gene calls are TRBV18 and TRBJ2-7; no reliable D call. V lost 3 bases to trimming and J lost 6 bases, with 9 bases between them. The CDR3 loop spans 12 amino acids. Germline CDR1 is KGHSH and CDR2 is LQKENI. The CDR3 is CASSPALGEQYV. The CDR3 region has the DNA TGTGCCAGCTCACCGGCATTGGGCGAGCAGTACGTC.

This clonotype was counted many times. This sequence joins TRBV4-1 and TRBJ2-1; no clear D gene. The CDR3 is made up of 16 amino acids. V dropped 0 bases and J dropped 5 bases, with 14 bases sitting between them. Per germline, CDR1 MGHRA and CDR2 YSYEKL. The CDR3 loop reads CASSQERSVLNNEQFF. Written as DNA, the CDR3 is TGCGCCAGCAGCCAAGAACGTTCGGTACTGAACAATGAGCAGTTCTTC.

In this sample, this clonotype turned up a few times. The J gene is TRBJ1-6, the V gene TRBV20-1; 7 bases match TRBD1. The J segment lost 3 bases and the V segment lost 0 bases, leaving 11 bases of the junction unmatched. CDR1 is DFQATT and CDR2 is SNEGSKA in the germline V gene (reference sequence). The CDR3 covers 18 residues. The CDR3 here is CSARDSRQGGDYNSPLHF. The CDR3 nucleotides are TGCAGTGCTAGAGATTCTCGACAGGGAGGTGACTATAATTCACCCCTCCACTTT.

V usage is TRBV7-8 and J usage is TRBJ1-6; D perhaps matches TRBD1 (5 bases). The CDR3 sequence is 14 residues long. V lost 2 bases and J lost 9, with 11 bases in between. Germline CDR1 SGHVS, CDR2 FQNEAQ. The CDR3 loop is CASSLLTGGSPLHF. The CDR3 bases are TGTGCCAGCAGCTTACTTACAGGCGGTTCACCCCTCCACTTT.

In its sample, this clonotype was seen a few times. The chain uses TRBV4-1 and TRBJ1-1; D gene unclear. CDR1 and CDR2 (germline): MGHRA, YSYEKL. V lost 1 base and J lost 0, with 6 bases in between. The CDR3 extends over 14 amino acids. The CDR3 loop is CASSQGLLNTEAFF. The CDR3 DNA is TGCGCCAGCAGCCAAGGACTTCTGAACACTGAAGCTTTCTTT.

This clonotype turned up a few times. This could be a read error, since a much larger clone is one nucleotide away. The V call is TRBV20-1, the J call TRBJ2-6; D may be TRBD2 (5 bases). The CDR3 is made up of 15 amino acids. From germline, CDR1 is DFQATT and CDR2 SNEGSKA (reference sequence). The CDR3 loop reads CSADGGFSRANVLTF. The CDR3 region has the DNA TGCAGTGCTGATGGAGGCTTCTCTAGGGCCAACGTCCTGACTTTC.

This clonotype has a handful of counts. The chain carries TRBV5-4 and TRBJ2-1; 9 bases match TRBD2. Germline assignment: CDR1 SGHNT and CDR2 YYREEE (reference sequence). J was trimmed by 0 bases and V by 4 bases; bases with no gene match: 5. The CDR3 loop spans 16 amino acids. The CDR3 nucleotides read TGTGCCAGCAGCAGCGGCGGGGGGGCCTCCTACAATGAGCAGTTCTTC. Its protein is CASSSGGGASYNEQFF.

This clonotype has just a few counts. This chain connects TRBV13 to TRBJ2-6; D call uncertain. Germline CDR1 and CDR2: PRHDT and FYEKMQ (reference sequence). The V gene lost 5 bases and the J gene lost 2 bases, with 13 bases spanning the gap. The CDR3 consists of 16 residues. CDR3 sequence: CASSRQLAAGANVLTF. The DNA for the CDR3 is TGTGCCAGCAGCAGACAACTGGCGGCTGGGGCCAACGTCCTGACTTTC.

The V call is TRBV23-1, the J call TRBJ2-7; no firm D call. TRBV23-1 carries the ORF label, with uncertain function. CDR3 length: 12 residues. The CDR3 loop reads CPYLRAAYEQYV. CDR3 coding DNA: TGCCCCTATCTGCGCGCAGCCTACGAGCAGTACGTC.

This clonotype was seen only a few times. The rearrangement links TRBV4-3 to TRBJ2-5; D ambiguous. This CDR3 spans 15 amino acids. The germline gives CDR1 LGHNA, CDR2 YSLEER. V was pared by 1 base and J by 1 base, with 10 bases between. In DNA, the CDR3 is TGCGCCAGCAGCCAAGCTTACGAGACCCAAGAGACCCAGTACTTC. As protein: CASSQAYETQETQYF.

This clonotype has just a few counts. The rearrangement joins TRBV7-6 to TRBJ2-3, with D possibly being TRBD1 (5 bases). Germline values: CDR1 SGHVS, CDR2 FNYEAQ. The CDR3 is made up of 17 amino acids. V was trimmed by 5 bases and J by 0 bases, leaving 18 bases between them. In nucleotides, the CDR3 is TGTGCCAGCAGCCCCGAGGCCCAGGGCCCTAGCACAGATACGCAGTATTTT. It codes for CASSPEAQGPSTDTQYF.

This clonotype was counted ten times or more. This sequence joins TRBV6-2 or TRBV6-3 and TRBJ2-7, with TRBD2 matching over 9 bases. Germline trimming cut 6 bases from V and 0 bases from J; bases unmatched to any gene: 12. Looked up from germline, CDR1 is MNHEY and CDR2 is SVGEGT. The CDR3 runs 17 residues. Here the CDR3 reads CASRSGGYIHPSYEQYF. For the CDR3, the DNA is TGTGCCAGCAGAAGCGGGGGGTACATCCACCCCTCCTACGAGCAGTACTTC.

The J gene is TRBJ2-3, the V gene TRBV7-9, with D uncertain. Germline V gene lookup returns CDR1 SEHNR and CDR2 FQNEAQ (reference sequence). The length of the CDR3 is 16 residues. Trimming stripped 3 bases from V and 0 bases from J, with 13 bases between. The CDR3 sequence is CASSLWRSPSTDTQYF. DNA of the CDR3: TGTGCCAGCAGCTTGTGGCGGAGCCCTAGCACAGATACGCAGTATTTT.

This clonotype was seen only a few times. The V and J genes are TRBV2 and TRBJ2-3; perhaps TRBD1 as D (7 bases). The CDR3 has 16 amino acids. The V end lost 2 bases, the J end lost 6 bases, and 18 bases lay between the germline ends. Germline V CDR1 and CDR2: SNHLY, FYNNEI. Here the CDR3 reads CASSEQRVAGGDTQYF. The CDR3 DNA is TGTGCCAGCAGTGAACAGCGCGTGGCAGGGGGGGATACGCAGTATTTT.

The rearrangement links TRBV27 to TRBJ2-5; D uncertain. Trimming took off 1 base at V and 5 bases at J, with 11 bases between the two ends. This CDR3 has 14 residues. Germline values: CDR1 MNHEY, CDR2 SMNVEV (reference sequence). CDR3 in amino acids: CASSLLRSRETQYF. In DNA, the CDR3 is TGTGCCAGCAGTTTATTGCGCAGTCGGGAGACCCAGTACTTC.

The chain couples TRBV5-4 to TRBJ1-2; D remains ambiguous. CDR3 length equals 14 residues. Trimming cost V 5 bases and J 5 bases, with 16 bases left between them. Per the germline V gene, CDR1 is SGHNT and CDR2 is YYREEE (reference sequence). CDR3 sequence (DNA): TGTGCCAGCAGACCCCCGGCCTCGGTATATGGCTACACCTTC. As protein: CASRPPASVYGYTF. Drawing the rest from reference TRBV5-4 and TRBJ1-2, the complete variable domain is ETGVTQSPTHLIKTRGQQVTLRCSSQSGHNTVSWYQQALGQGPQFIFQYYREEENGRGNFPPRFSGLQFPNYSSELNVNALELDDSALYLCASRPPASVYGYTFGSGTRLTVV.

This clonotype turned up a few times. The chain has TRBV4-3 and TRBJ2-1; maybe TRBD1 (6 bases). Germline V gives CDR1 LGHNA, CDR2 YSLEER. CDR3 length: 15 residues. Trimming left V 2 bases short and J 3 bases short, with 11 bases between. The CDR3 region is CASSQTGTHYNEQFF. In nucleotides, the CDR3 is TGCGCCAGCAGCCAAACCGGGACACACTACAATGAGCAGTTCTTC.